This TCR beta chain emerged from a study of T cell responses to AZD1222 COVID-19 vaccine. Study results and caveats: At baseline, just 5 or 6 AZD1222 recipients tested seropositive. Reportedly, nearly half the spike-specific TCRs target unmutated variant regions.

TCRdb's copy holds only in-frame clones and misses some; the assay was immunoSEQ multiplex PCR. This table has around 110,000 clones, more than 75% appearing once. Deletions cut 3 bases from V and 0 bases from J, with 11 bases between. This CDR3 contains 16 residues. Germline CDR1 reads KGHSH; CDR2 reads LQKENI. This clone turned up a few times. Its antigen remains unidentified. The J gene is TRBJ2-2, the V gene TRBV18, with D tentatively TRBD2 (6 bases). This sequence originates from an adult in good health. Sample: peripheral blood, taken on day 0 of AZD1222 vaccination. The CDR3: CASSPTTRANTGELFF. CDR3 DNA sequence: TGTGCCAGCTCACCTACGACTAGGGCGAACACCGGGGAGCTGTTTTTT. The whole variable domain, filled in from reference TRBV18 and TRBJ2-2, reads NAGVMQNPRHLVRRRGQEARLRCSPMKGHSHVYWYRQLPEEGLKFMVYLQKENIIDESGMPKERFSAEFPKEGPSILRIQQVVRGDSAAYFCASSPTTRANTGELFFGEGSRLTVL.